This TCR beta chain was recovered during a study of cytomegalovirus exposure and HLA in healthy donors. Germline CDR1 and CDR2: SNHLY and FYNNEI. Deletions cut 2 bases from V and 6 bases from J, with 10 bases between. This CDR3 has 14 amino acids. TCRdb's table, derived via immunoSEQ multiplex PCR, lists solely in-frame clones and lacks some. The profile shows about 73,000 clones, around 96% of them singletons. Input material: PBMCs. The receptor was derived from a young man in good health and CMV-seronegative. The chain employs TRBV2 and TRBJ1-4; D is possibly TRBD1 (5 bases). The CDR3 region has the DNA TGTGCCAGCAGTGAATGGGGCTCCGATGAAAAACTGTTTTTT. Protein product: CASSEWGSDEKLFF.